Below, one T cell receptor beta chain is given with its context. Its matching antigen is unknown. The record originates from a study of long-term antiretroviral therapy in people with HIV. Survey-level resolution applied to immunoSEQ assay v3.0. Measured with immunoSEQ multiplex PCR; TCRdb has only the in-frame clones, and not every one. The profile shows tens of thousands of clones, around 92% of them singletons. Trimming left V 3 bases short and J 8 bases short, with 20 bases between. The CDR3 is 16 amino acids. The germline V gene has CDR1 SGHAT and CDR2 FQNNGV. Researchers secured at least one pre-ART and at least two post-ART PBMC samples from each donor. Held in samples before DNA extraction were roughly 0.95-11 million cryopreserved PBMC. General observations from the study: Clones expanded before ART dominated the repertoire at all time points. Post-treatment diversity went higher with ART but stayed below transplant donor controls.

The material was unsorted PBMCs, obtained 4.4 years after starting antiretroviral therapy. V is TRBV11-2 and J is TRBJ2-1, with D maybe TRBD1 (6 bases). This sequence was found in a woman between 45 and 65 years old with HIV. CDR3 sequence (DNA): TGTGCCAGCAGCTTTTTCACACAGGGTGCGTCATATGAGCAGTTCTTC. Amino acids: CASSFFTQGASYEQFF.